This is a list of T cell receptor beta chains from one sample in a study of cytomegalovirus exposure and HLA in healthy donors. Only in-frame clones appear in the TCRdb table, and some are missing; sequencing was by immunoSEQ multiplex PCR. The sample has under 250,000 clones; 70% to 90% are singletons. Sequencing used PBMCs. These receptors originate from a woman between 18 and 30 years old in good health and CMV-seronegative. Each CDR3 is given with its conserved first and last residue.

CDR3 protein	V gene
CASSQGAWVSRWGSAYEQYF	TRBV4-2
CAISPGTAYEQYF	TRBV10-3
CASSPDGLYGYTF	TRBV18
CASSEGNSNQPQHF	TRBV10-2
CASSKGAYEQYF	TRBV7-9
CASQDRDSPLHF	TRBV6-1
CSVPGQGEYEQYF	TRBV29-1
CSALIQEKLFF	TRBV20-1
CASSRRTGGSGTEAFF	TRBV7-9
CASSARTGENEQFF	TRBV2
CASSPRRGASNEQFF	TRBV27
CASSLGLNNEQFF	TRBV28
CASSFGLAPFQETQYF	TRBV25-1
CASSRDRDYGYTF	TRBV2
CASSRAGNQPQHF	TRBV27